The 7 T cell receptor beta chains presented below share a single source sample, sequenced in a study of blood T cell repertoires in COVID-19. This table comes from immunoSEQ multiplex PCR, and its TCRdb copy is limited to in-frame clones, with some not included. The profile shows roughly 63,000 clones, 89% of them singletons. The sequenced material came from peripheral blood. The receptor source for this set is a man between 50 and 59 years old with active COVID-19.

This clone was seen a single time. The V and J genes are TRBV6-2 or TRBV6-3 and TRBJ1-2; D may be TRBD1 (5 bases). Trimming cost V 5 bases and J 4 bases, with 17 bases left between them. The CDR3 has 15 amino acids. Germline CDR1 reads MNHEY; CDR2 reads SVGEGT. The CDR3 DNA reads as TGTGCCAGCAGTCCCCGCGACAGTTGGGGCTATGGCTACACCTTC. This gives the protein CASSPRDSWGYGYTF.

The rearrangement links TRBV5-1 to TRBJ2-2; no clear D gene. The CDR3 spans 15 residues. V shed 7 bases and J shed 0 bases, with 13 bases lying between them. Germline CDR1 is SGHRS and CDR2 is YFSETQ. This chain's CDR3 is CASSPSAANTGELFF. The CDR3 DNA reads as TGCGCCAGCTCCCCCTCTGCAGCGAACACCGGGGAGCTGTTTTTT.

The rearrangement links TRBV10-3 to TRBJ2-5; D is perhaps TRBD1 (6 bases). The CDR3 is 13 amino acids. The V gene lost 4 bases and the J gene lost 4 bases, with 10 bases spanning the gap. Germline V gives CDR1 ENHRY, CDR2 SYGVKD. CDR3 loop: CAISGPGVETQYF. CDR3 coding DNA: TGTGCCATCAGTGGGCCAGGGGTAGAGACCCAGTACTTC.

The rearrangement links TRBV10-2 to TRBJ2-2; maybe TRBD1 (5 bases). This CDR3 region has 15 residues. The germline V gene has CDR1 WSHSY and CDR2 SAAADI. Trimming left V 5 bases short and J 7 bases short, with 17 bases between. The CDR3, as DNA: TGCGCCAGCAGTCCAGGACATGGGGTCGGCGGGGAGCTGTTTTTT. Protein product: CASSPGHGVGGELFF.

This clone came up a few times. J is TRBJ1-2 and V is TRBV29-1, with 10 positions matching TRBD1. This CDR3 spans 15 amino acids. V shed 6 bases, J shed 7 bases, and the junction held 14 bases outside the gene matches. Germline V gene sequence: CDR1 SQVTM, CDR2 ANQGSEA. The CDR3 region is CSVQGQGYSGGGYTF. The DNA for the CDR3 is TGCAGCGTCCAGGGACAGGGGTATTCGGGTGGTGGCTACACCTTC.

This clone was seen a few times. The chain carries TRBV19 and TRBJ1-2, with a weak D call TRBD1 (6 bases). The CDR3 totals 14 residues. From germline, CDR1 is LNHDA and CDR2 SQIVND (reference sequence). Trimming took 6 bases from V and 2 from J, leaving 13 bases between them. CDR3 DNA: TGTGCCAGTAGAGGGCAGGGGAAGAACTATGGCTACACCTTC. Translated, it gives CASRGQGKNYGYTF.

This rearrangement joins TRBV11-2 to TRBJ2-1; 10 nucleotides line up with TRBD1. The germline V gene encodes CDR1 SGHAT and CDR2 FQNNGV. The CDR3 runs to 16 residues. J lost 8 bases, V lost 4 bases, and 11 bases had no gene match. The chain's CDR3 is CASSSRDRGRWDEQFF. CDR3 coding DNA: TGTGCCAGCAGCTCAAGAGACAGGGGGCGTTGGGATGAGCAGTTCTTC. The full variable domain, in which reference TRBV11-2 and TRBJ2-1 provide the parts outside the CDR3, is EAGVAQSPRYKIIEKRQSVAFWCNPISGHATLYWYQQILGQGPKLLIQFQNNGVVDDSQLPKDRFSAERLKGVDSTLKIQPAKLEDSAVYLCASSSRDRGRWDEQFFGPGTRLTVL.